The clone carrying this T cell receptor beta chain was recorded many times. Sequencing ends 3 residues short of the CDR3 end; the germline J gene provides the rest. This sample is drawn from a study of T cell clonality in common variable immunodeficiency. Per the germline V gene, CDR1 is MNHEY and CDR2 is SVGEGT. The CDR3 has 14 amino acids. Clones were read by immunoSEQ multiplex PCR, and TCRdb kept only the in-frame ones, dropping some. The sample presents tens of thousands of clones, none singletons. The rearrangement links TRBV6-2 or TRBV6-3 to TRBJ2-4, with 7 bases identical to TRBD1. The sequence was collected from a person between 18 and 69 years old in good health. The source material was peripheral blood mononuclear cells. Incomplete CDR3 DNA: TGTGCCAGCAGTCTACGACAGGGTAACTATGGT. Translating gives CASSLRQGNYG. The CDR3 reads in full as CASSLRQGNYGQYF.